This TCR beta chain was captured in a study of identical twins. TCRdb processed the 5' RACE reads anew with MiXCR; each CDR3 protein has one entry. This repertoire shows hundreds of thousands of distinct CDR3 sequences, roughly 12% found once; its top ten account for around 1.6%. In germline, CDR1 is SEHNR, CDR2 FQNEAQ (reference sequence). V was shortened by 1 base and J by 0 bases, with 12 bases between the two germline ends. This CDR3 has 16 residues. Turning to this clonotype: The antigen is undetermined.

Study-wide findings and caveats: Invariant MAIT and iNKT cells may have partly biased zero-insertion analyses. The study found weaker excess twin sharing in beta out-of-frame sequences.

Separately, the same data were catalogued under a study of yellow fever vaccine responses in identical twins. That paper adds: Twins' vaccine T cell response reportedly seemed partly convergent, partly personalized.

V and J are TRBV7-9 and TRBJ1-1; a possible D gene is TRBD1 (6 bases). The clonotype comes from a woman between 18 and 30 years old in good health. What was sequenced was PBMCs. The CDR3 is CASSLVDRNMNTEAFF. Here the CDR3 DNA reads TGTGCCAGCAGCTTAGTGGACAGAAACATGAACACTGAAGCTTTCTTT. Variable domain in full (rest from reference TRBV7-9 and TRBJ1-1): DTGVSQNPRHKITKRGQNVTFRCDPISEHNRLYWYRQTLGQGPEFLTYFQNEAQLEKSRLLSDRFSAERPKGSFSTLEIQRTEQGDSAMYLCASSLVDRNMNTEAFFGQGTRLTVV.